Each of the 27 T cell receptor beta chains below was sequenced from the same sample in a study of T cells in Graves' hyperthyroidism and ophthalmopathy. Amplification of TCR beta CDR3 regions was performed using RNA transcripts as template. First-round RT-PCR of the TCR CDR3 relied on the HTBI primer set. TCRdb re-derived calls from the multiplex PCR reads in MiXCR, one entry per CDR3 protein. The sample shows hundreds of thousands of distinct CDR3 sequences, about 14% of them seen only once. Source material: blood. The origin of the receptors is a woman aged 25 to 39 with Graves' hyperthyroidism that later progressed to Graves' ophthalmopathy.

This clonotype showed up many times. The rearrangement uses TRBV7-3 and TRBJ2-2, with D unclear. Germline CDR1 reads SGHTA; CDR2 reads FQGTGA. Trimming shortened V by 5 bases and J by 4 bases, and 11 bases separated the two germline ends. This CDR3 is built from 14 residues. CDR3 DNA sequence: TGTGCCAGCAGCCCAAGTGCGGTCACCGGGGAGCTGTTTTTT. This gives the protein CASSPSAVTGELFF.

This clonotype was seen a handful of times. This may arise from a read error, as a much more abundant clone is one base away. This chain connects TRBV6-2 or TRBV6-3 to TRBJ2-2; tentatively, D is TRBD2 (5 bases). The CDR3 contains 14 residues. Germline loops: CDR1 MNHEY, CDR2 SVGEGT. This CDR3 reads CASSYGLRTGEPFF. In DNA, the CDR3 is TGTGCCAGCAGTTACGGTCTTAGGACCGGGGAGCCGTTTTTT.

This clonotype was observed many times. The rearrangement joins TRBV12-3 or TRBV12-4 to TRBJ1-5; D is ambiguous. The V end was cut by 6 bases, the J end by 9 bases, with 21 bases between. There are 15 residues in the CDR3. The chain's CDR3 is CASSSYGGLDPPQHF. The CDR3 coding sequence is TGTGCCAGCAGCTCCTATGGCGGGCTGGATCCGCCCCAGCATTTT.

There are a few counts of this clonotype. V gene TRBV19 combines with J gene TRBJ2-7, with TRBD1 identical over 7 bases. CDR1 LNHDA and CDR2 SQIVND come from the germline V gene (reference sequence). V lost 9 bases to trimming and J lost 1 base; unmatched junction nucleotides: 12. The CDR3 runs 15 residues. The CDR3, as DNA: TGTGCCAGCCAAATTCCGGGACAGCCATCCTACGAGCAGTACTTC. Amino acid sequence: CASQIPGQPSYEQYF. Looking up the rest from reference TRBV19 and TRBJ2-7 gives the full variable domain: DGGITQSPKYLFRKEGQNVTLSCEQNLNHDAMYWYRQDPGQGLRLIYYSQIVNDFQKGDIAEGYSVSREKKESFPLTVTSAQKNPTAFYLCASQIPGQPSYEQYFGPGTRLTVT.

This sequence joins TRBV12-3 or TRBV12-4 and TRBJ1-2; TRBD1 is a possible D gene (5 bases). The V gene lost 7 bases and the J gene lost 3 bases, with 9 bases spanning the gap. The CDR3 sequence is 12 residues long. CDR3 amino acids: CASTGGDYGYTF. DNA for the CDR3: TGTGCCAGCACGGGGGGAGACTATGGCTACACCTTC.

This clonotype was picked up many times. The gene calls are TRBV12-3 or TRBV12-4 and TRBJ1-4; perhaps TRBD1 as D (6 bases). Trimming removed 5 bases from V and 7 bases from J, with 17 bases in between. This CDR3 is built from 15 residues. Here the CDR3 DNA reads TGTGCCAGCAGTCCCATGGGGGCGGGGGGTGAAAAACTGTTTTTT. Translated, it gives CASSPMGAGGEKLFF.

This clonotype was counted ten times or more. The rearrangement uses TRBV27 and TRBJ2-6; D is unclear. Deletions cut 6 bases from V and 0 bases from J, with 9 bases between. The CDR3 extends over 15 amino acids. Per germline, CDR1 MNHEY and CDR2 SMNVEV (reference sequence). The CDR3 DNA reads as TGTGCCAGCAGCACCCTTGGCTCTGGGGCCAACGTCCTGACTTTC. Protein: CASSTLGSGANVLTF.

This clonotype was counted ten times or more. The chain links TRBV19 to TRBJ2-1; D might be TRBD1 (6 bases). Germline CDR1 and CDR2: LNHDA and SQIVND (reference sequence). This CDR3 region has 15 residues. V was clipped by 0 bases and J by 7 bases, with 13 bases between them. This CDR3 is CASSIDHRAWNEQFF. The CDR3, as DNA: TGTGCCAGTAGTATAGACCACAGGGCATGGAATGAGCAGTTCTTC.

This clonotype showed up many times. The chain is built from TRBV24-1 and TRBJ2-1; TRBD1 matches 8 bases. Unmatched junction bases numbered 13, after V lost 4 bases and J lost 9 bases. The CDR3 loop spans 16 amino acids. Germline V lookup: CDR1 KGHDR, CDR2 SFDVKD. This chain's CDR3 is CATSDPDRGVLGEQFF. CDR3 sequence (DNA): TGTGCCACCAGTGACCCTGACAGGGGAGTCTTGGGTGAGCAGTTCTTC.

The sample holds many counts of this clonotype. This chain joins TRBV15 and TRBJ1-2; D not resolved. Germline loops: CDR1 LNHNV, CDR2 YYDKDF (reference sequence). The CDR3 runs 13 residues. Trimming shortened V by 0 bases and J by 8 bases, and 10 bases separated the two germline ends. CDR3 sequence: CATSRDHLMGYTF. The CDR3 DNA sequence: TGTGCCACCAGCAGAGATCACTTAATGGGCTACACCTTC.

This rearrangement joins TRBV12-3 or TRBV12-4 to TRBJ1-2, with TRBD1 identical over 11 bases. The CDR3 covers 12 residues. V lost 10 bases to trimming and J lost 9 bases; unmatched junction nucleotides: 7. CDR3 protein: CAIKGQGERYTF. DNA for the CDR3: TGTGCCATTAAGGGACAGGGGGAGCGCTACACCTTC.

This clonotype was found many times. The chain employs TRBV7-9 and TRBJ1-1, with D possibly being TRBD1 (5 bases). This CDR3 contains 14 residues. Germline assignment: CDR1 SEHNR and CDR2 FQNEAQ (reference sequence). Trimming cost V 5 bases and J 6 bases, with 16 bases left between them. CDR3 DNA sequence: TGTGCCAGCAGCGGTGTGAGGGGTGCGGCTGAAGCTTTCTTT. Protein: CASSGVRGAAEAFF.

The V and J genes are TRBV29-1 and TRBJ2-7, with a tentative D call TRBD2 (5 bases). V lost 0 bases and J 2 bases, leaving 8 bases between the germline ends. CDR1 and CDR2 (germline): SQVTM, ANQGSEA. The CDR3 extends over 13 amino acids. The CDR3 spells CSVEDRETYEQYF. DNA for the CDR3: TGCAGCGTTGAAGACCGGGAAACCTACGAGCAGTACTTC.

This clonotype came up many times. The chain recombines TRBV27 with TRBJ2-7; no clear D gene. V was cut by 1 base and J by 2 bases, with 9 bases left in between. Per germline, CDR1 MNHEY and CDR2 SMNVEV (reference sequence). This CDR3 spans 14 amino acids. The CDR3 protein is CASSLFGGPYEQYF. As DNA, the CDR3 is TGTGCCAGCAGTTTATTCGGTGGACCCTACGAGCAGTACTTC.

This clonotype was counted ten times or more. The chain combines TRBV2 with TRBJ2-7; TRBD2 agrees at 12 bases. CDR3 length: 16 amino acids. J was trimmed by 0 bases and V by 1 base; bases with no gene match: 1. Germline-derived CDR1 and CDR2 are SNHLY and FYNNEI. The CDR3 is CASSEELAGGSYEQYF. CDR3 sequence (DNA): TGTGCCAGCAGTGAAGAACTAGCGGGAGGCTCCTACGAGCAGTACTTC.

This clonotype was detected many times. The CDR3: CSARLFVSGSPDTQYF. CDR3 in DNA: TGCAGTGCTAGGTTATTCGTTAGCGGGAGTCCAGATACGCAGTATTTT. V usage is TRBV20-1 and J usage is TRBJ2-3, with 9 bases matching TRBD2. CDR3 length: 16 residues. V shed 3 bases, J shed 4 bases, and the junction held 11 bases outside the gene matches. Germline V CDR1 and CDR2: DFQATT, SNEGSKA (reference sequence).

Written as DNA, the CDR3 is TGTGCCAGCAGCTCACCGGGGAGTACCAAAAACATTCAGTACTTC. This encodes CASSSPGSTKNIQYF. This chain joins TRBV27 and TRBJ2-4; a possible D gene is TRBD2 (5 bases). Germline CDR1 MNHEY, CDR2 SMNVEV (reference sequence). Trimming cost V 6 bases and J 2 bases, with 14 bases left between them. The CDR3 sequence is 15 residues long.

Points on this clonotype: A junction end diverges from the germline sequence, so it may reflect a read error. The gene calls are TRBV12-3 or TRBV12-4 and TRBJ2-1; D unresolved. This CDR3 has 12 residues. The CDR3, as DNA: TGTGCCAGCAGTTTATCCTACAATGAGCAGCTCTTC. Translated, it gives CASSLSYNEQLF.

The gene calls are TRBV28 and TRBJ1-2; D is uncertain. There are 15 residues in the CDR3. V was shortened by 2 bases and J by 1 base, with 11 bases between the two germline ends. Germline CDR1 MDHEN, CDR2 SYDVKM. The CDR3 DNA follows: TGTGCCAGCAGTTTAAAGTCCCCTCTTAACTATGGCTACACCTTC. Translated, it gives CASSLKSPLNYGYTF.

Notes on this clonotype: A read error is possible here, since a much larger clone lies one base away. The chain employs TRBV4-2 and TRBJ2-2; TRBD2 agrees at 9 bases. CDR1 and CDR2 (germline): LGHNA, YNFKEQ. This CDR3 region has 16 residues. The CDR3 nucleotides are TGTGCCAGCAACCAAGAGGGGACTAGCATCACCGGGGAGCTGTTTTTT. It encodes CASNQEGTSITGELFF.

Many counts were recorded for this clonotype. The CDR3 loop reads CASRSSGRAFNEQFF. The CDR3 DNA follows: TGTGCCAGCAGGAGCAGCGGGAGGGCCTTTAATGAGCAGTTCTTC. The chain is built from TRBV6-1 and TRBJ2-1, with TRBD2 identical over 10 bases. The junction had 9 bases not matched to a gene; V was cut back by 6 bases and J by 7 bases. Germline CDR1 reads MNHNS; CDR2 reads SASEGT. The CDR3 is 15 amino acids.

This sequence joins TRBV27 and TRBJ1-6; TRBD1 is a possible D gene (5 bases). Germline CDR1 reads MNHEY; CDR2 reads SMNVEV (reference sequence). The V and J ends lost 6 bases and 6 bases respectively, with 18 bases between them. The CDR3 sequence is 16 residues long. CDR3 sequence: CASSVTDWRGNSPLHF. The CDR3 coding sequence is TGTGCCAGCAGCGTGACAGATTGGCGGGGTAATTCACCCCTCCACTTT.

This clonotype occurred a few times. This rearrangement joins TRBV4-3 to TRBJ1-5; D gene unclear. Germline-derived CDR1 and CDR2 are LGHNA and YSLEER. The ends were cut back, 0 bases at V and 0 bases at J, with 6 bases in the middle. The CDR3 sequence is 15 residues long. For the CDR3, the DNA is TGCGCCAGCAGCCAAGATAGCGATAGCAATCAGCCCCAGCATTTT. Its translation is CASSQDSDSNQPQHF.

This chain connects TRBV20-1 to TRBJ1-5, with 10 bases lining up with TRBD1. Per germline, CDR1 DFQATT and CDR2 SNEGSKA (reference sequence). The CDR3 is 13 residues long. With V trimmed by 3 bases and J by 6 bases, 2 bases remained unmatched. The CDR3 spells CSARGQGTQPQHF. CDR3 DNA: TGCAGTGCTAGGGGACAGGGGACTCAGCCCCAGCATTTT.

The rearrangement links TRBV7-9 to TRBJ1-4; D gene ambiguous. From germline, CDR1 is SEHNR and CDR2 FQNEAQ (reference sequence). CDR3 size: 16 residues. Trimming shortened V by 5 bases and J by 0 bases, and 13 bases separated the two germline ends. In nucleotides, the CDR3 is TGTGCCAGCAGCGCGGACGGGGTGGCAACTAATGAAAAACTGTTTTTT. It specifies CASSADGVATNEKLFF.

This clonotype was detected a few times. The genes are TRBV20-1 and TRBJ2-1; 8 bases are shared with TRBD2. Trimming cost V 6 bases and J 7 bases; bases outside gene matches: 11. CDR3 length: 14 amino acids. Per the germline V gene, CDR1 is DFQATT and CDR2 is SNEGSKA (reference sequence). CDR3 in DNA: TGCAGTGCGCTCACCCTGGGCGGGAGGAATGAGCAGTTCTTC. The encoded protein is CSALTLGGRNEQFF.

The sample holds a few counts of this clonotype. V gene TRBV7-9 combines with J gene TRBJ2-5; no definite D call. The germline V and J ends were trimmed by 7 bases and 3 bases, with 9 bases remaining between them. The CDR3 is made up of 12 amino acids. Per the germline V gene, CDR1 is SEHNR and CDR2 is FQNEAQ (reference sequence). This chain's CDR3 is CASIGPEETQYF. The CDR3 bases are TGTGCCAGCATTGGGCCGGAAGAGACCCAGTACTTC.